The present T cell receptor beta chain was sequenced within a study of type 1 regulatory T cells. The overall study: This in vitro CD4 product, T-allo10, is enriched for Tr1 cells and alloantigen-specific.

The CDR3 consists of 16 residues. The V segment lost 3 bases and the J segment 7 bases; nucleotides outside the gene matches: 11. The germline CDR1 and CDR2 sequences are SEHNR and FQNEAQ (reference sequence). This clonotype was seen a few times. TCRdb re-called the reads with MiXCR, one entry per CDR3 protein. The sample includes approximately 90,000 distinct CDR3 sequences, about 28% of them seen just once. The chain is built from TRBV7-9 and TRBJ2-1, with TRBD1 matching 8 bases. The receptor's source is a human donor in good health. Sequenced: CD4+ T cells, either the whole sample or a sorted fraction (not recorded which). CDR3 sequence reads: CASSLGFPGQENEQFF. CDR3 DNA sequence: TGTGCCAGCAGCTTGGGGTTTCCGGGACAGGAGAATGAGCAGTTCTTC. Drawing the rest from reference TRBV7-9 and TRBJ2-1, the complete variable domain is DTGVSQNPRHKITKRGQNVTFRCDPISEHNRLYWYRQTLGQGPEFLTYFQNEAQLEKSRLLSDRFSAERPKGSFSTLEIQRTEQGDSAMYLCASSLGFPGQENEQFFGPGTRLTVL.